This is a list of T cell receptor beta chains from one sample in a study of patients and donors after allogeneic stem cell transplantation. Using its own MiXCR run on the RT-PCR reads, TCRdb lists one record per CDR3 protein. Among about a million distinct CDR3 sequences listed, about a sixth were seen once. Sequencing used blood, either unsorted or a sorted T cell fraction (not recorded which). These receptors all stem from a human donor who was either an allogeneic HSCT recipient or a stem cell or donor lymphocyte infusion donor (not recorded which). It is not recorded whose cells these are; they may come from a transplant donor. Each CDR3 is given with its conserved first and last residue. A D gene is named only where the DNA matches it firmly. Where a row states a size, it is once, few, many or the class of an expanded clone; other rows omit it.

j_call,v_call,clone_size,d_call,cdr3_nt,cdr3_aa
TRBJ2-3,TRBV12-3/TRBV12-4,few,.,TGTGCCAGCACGGGCTATCCGCCAGATACGCAGTATTTT,CASTGYPPDTQYF
TRBJ2-7,TRBV7-9,.,.,TGTGCCAGCAGCTTCGACAGGAACGAGCAGTACTTC,CASSFDRNEQYF
TRBJ2-7,TRBV6-4,few,.,TGTGCCAGCAGTGACGAGCTGTTAGGGGAGCAGTACTTC,CASSDELLGEQYF
TRBJ2-2,TRBV24-1,few,.,TGTGCCACCTCTGAGCGGAACACCGGGGAGCTGTTTTTT,CATSERNTGELFF
TRBJ2-7,TRBV10-3,many,.,TGTGCCATCAGTGAGACGGGCTACGAGCAGTACTTC,CAISETGYEQYF
TRBJ2-4,TRBV1,.,.,TGCACCAGCAGCCAAGATACTAGCGGGGGGCTCCGGGCTAACATTCAGTACTTC,CTSSQDTSGGLRANIQYF
TRBJ2-1,TRBV30,few,TRBD2,TGTGCCTGGAGTGGACTAGCGGGGGATTACAATGAGCAGTTCTTC,CAWSGLAGDYNEQFF
TRBJ2-1,TRBV5-1,many,TRBD2,TGTGCCAGCAGTTTACTAGCGGGGGGGAACAATGAGCAGTTCTTC,CASSLLAGGNNEQFF
TRBJ1-5,TRBV10-3,.,.,TGTGCCATCAGTGAGTCGGGACCTCACAATCAGCCCCAGCATTTT,CAISESGPHNQPQHF
TRBJ1-3,TRBV3-1,.,.,TGTGCCAGCAGCCAAGTACAGGCACGTACCCACTCTGGAAACACCATATATTTT,CASSQVQARTHSGNTIYF
TRBJ2-1,TRBV7-9,few,.,TGTGCCAGCAGCCTCCGGCCGGATGCTGAGCAGTTCTTC,CASSLRPDAEQFF
TRBJ1-5,TRBV6-2/TRBV6-3,many,.,TGTGCCAGCAGCAGAGGACACCGGGACACTTATAGCAATCAGCCCCAGCATTTT,CASSRGHRDTYSNQPQHF
TRBJ1-3,TRBV7-6,.,TRBD1,TGTGCCAGCAGCCTGGGACAGGGGGGCTTGAGAAACACCATATATTTT,CASSLGQGGLRNTIYF
TRBJ2-3,TRBV6-1,few,.,TGTGCCAGCAGCCCAGGGGAGCTTGGCCCAGATACGCAGTATTTT,CASSPGELGPDTQYF
TRBJ1-1,TRBV7-2,.,TRBD1,TGTGCCAGCAGCTTAGCCGGGACAGACCCCACTGAAGCTTTCTTT,CASSLAGTDPTEAFF
TRBJ2-2,TRBV7-8,.,TRBD1,TGTGCCAGCACCCCGACCCCCACAGGGGGCGCGAACACCGGGGAGCTGTTTTTT,CASTPTPTGGANTGELFF
TRBJ2-4,TRBV2,few,.,TGTGCCAGCACGGGCGGGGAGCAACTAGCCAAAAACATTCAGTACTTC,CASTGGEQLAKNIQYF
TRBJ1-5,TRBV6-1,.,.,TGTGCCAGCAAGGCCGAGTCTCTAGGGGGTCAGCCCCAGCATTTT,CASKAESLGGQPQHF
TRBJ2-7,TRBV11-2,.,.,TGTGCCAGCAGCTTAGGGGAAGGGCTCGGGGAGCAGTACTTC,CASSLGEGLGEQYF
TRBJ1-3,TRBV15,.,.,TGTGCCACCAGCAGCGCAGGGGCACCTGGAAACACCATATATTTT,CATSSAGAPGNTIYF
TRBJ2-6,TRBV12-3/TRBV12-4,.,TRBD2,TGTGCCAGCAGCCGAAATAGCGGGGGAGTCTCTGGGGCCAACGTCCTGACTTTC,CASSRNSGGVSGANVLTF
TRBJ2-3,TRBV7-9,few,.,TGTGCCAGCAGCTTACTGAGGCCCCTCGGGAATACGCAGTATTTT,CASSLLRPLGNTQYF
TRBJ1-1,TRBV5-6,.,.,TGTGCCAGCAGCTTGTCCGTAAGTGAAGCTTTCTTT,CASSLSVSEAFF
TRBJ1-2,TRBV4-3,.,TRBD1,TGCGCCAGCAGCCAATTCGGGACAGGGGGTGGTGGCTACACCTTC,CASSQFGTGGGGYTF
TRBJ2-7,TRBV12-5,few,.,TGTGCTAGTGGCACGGGACGGGCCGAGCAGTACTTC,CASGTGRAEQYF
TRBJ2-3,TRBV12-3/TRBV12-4,few,TRBD2,TGTGCCAGCACGACACTAGCGGGGCGCTCTTACGTTACGCAGTATTTT,CASTTLAGRSYVTQYF
TRBJ2-1,TRBV5-5,.,TRBD2,TGTGCCAGCAGCTTGCGGTGGGGCAGCGGGATCAATGAGCAGTTCTTC,CASSLRWGSGINEQFF
TRBJ1-5,TRBV7-2,many,.,TGTGCCAGCAGCTTAGAGGCAGGGGGCAATCAGCCCCAGCATTTT,CASSLEAGGNQPQHF
TRBJ1-1,TRBV5-1,.,.,TGCGCCAGCAGCCAACCGCAGGGTTCGGACACTGAAGCTTTCTTT,CASSQPQGSDTEAFF
TRBJ1-4,TRBV12-3/TRBV12-4,many,TRBD1,TGTGCCAGCAGTAGACTCCAGGGGGACACTAATGAAAAACTGTTTTTT,CASSRLQGDTNEKLFF
TRBJ2-1,TRBV6-5,many,TRBD2,TGTGCCAGCAGTTCATACTTGGGTAGCGGGAGACACAATGAGCAGTTCTTC,CASSSYLGSGRHNEQFF
TRBJ2-1,TRBV9,few,TRBD2,TGTGCCAGCAGCGTTACTAGCGGGAGACAAGCGAATGAGCAGTTCTTC,CASSVTSGRQANEQFF
TRBJ1-1,TRBV27,few,TRBD1,TGTGCCAGCAGGACTCCGACAGGGAGGGGAAGAGGGAACACTGAAGCTTTCTTT,CASRTPTGRGRGNTEAFF
TRBJ1-2,TRBV4-2,many,TRBD1,TGTGCCAGCAGCCTGGACAGGATTAACTATGGCTACACCTTC,CASSLDRINYGYTF
TRBJ2-2,TRBV5-1,few,TRBD1,TGCGCCAGCAGCGGGGCGACAGGGGGCTCGAACACCGGGGAGCTGTTTTTT,CASSGATGGSNTGELFF
TRBJ1-1,TRBV9,few,.,TGTGCCAGCAGCGTAGAAGGGGCTTTAGGGGCTGAAGCTTTCTTT,CASSVEGALGAEAFF
TRBJ2-2,TRBV7-2,many,.,TGTGCCAGCAGCTTAGCGGCCACCGGGGAGCTGTTTTTT,CASSLAATGELFF
TRBJ2-7,TRBV27,few,TRBD1,TGTGCCAGCAGTTTATTTGTGGGACAGGGGGCTGGGGAGCAGTACTTC,CASSLFVGQGAGEQYF
TRBJ1-3,TRBV18,few,TRBD1,TGTGCCAGCTCAAGGACAGGCAATGGAAACACCATATATTTT,CASSRTGNGNTIYF
TRBJ2-7,TRBV6-5,many,TRBD2,TGTGCCAGCAGTTACAGCGACACTAGCGCAGCCTACGAGCAGTACTTC,CASSYSDTSAAYEQYF
TRBJ2-1,TRBV28,few,TRBD1,TGTGCCAGCAGTTTATTCGGGGACAGTTACAATGAGCAGTTCTTC,CASSLFGDSYNEQFF
TRBJ1-2,TRBV5-1,.,.,TGCGCCAGCAAGGGAAACTATGGCTACACCTTC,CASKGNYGYTF
TRBJ2-3,TRBV11-2,.,TRBD2,TGTGCCAGCAGCCCAGGACTAGCAAGGTTAGATACGCAGTATTTT,CASSPGLARLDTQYF
TRBJ2-7,TRBV18,many,.,TGTGCCAGCTCATTCTCAGCCTACGAGCAGTACTTC,CASSFSAYEQYF
TRBJ2-7,TRBV18,few,.,TGTGCCAGCTCACCGAAGAAGGGTGGCGAGCAGTACTTC,CASSPKKGGEQYF
TRBJ1-2,TRBV20-1,few,.,TGCAGTGCGGAAAACAGGGAGGGCTACACCTTC,CSAENREGYTF
TRBJ2-2,TRBV11-2,.,TRBD1,TGTGCCAGCAGCCCGGACAGGCTCCCAACGTCGAACACCGGGGAGCTGTTTTTT,CASSPDRLPTSNTGELFF
TRBJ1-2,TRBV12-3/TRBV12-4,few,.,TGTGCCAGCAGTTCCGACGGTCCTCGGGGGTATGGCTACACCTTC,CASSSDGPRGYGYTF
TRBJ2-7,TRBV7-9,.,.,TGTGCCAGCAGCCTCCCCCGGAGGAGCGGGCGCCCCTCCGAGCAGTACTTC,CASSLPRRSGRPSEQYF
TRBJ2-5,TRBV10-3,few,.,TGTGCCATCAGTGAACGGAGTTGGGAGACCCAGTACTTC,CAISERSWETQYF